What follows describes a single TCR beta chain. Antigen: not known. Libraries were prepared by immunoSEQ multiplex PCR; TCRdb keeps only in-frame clonotypes and omits some of them. The sample shows about 68,000 clones, roughly 86% of them seen only once. Deletions cut 4 bases from V and 0 bases from J, with 12 bases between. The CDR3 is 15 amino acids. CDR1 is SGHRS, CDR2 YFSETQ, per germline. This specimen comes from a study of chemoradiotherapy in HPV16-positive cancers. Study-wide background: Functional T-cell assays on two HPV16-positive patients' cells defined candidate HPV-specific clones and common TCR motifs.

Study-level results: HPV-specific T cells were functionally defined from only two HPV16-positive patients. In HPV16-positive patients, HPV-responsive T-cell expansion tracked better recurrence-free survival.

The receptor was derived from a human donor with HPV-associated anogenital cancer. The genes are TRBV5-1 and TRBJ2-3; D assignment may be TRBD1 or TRBD2 (6 bases each). The material was blood, obtained from a patient who underwent chemoradiotherapy. DNA for the CDR3: TGCGCCAGCAGCGGGGGGCAGGGAAGCACAGATACGCAGTATTTT. It encodes CASSGGQGSTDTQYF.